These 10 T cell receptor beta chains share one sample of origin, sequenced in a study of T cells after yellow fever vaccination. Via MiXCR, TCRdb re-called the 5' RACE reads, giving one row per CDR3 protein. The data contain about 350,000 distinct CDR3 sequences, around 12% of them singletons. The sequences come from CD4+ T cells sorted from PBMCs, collected 15 days after the yellow fever booster vaccination. These receptors were taken from a man aged 18 to 29 who received the YFV17D yellow fever vaccine.

This chain joins TRBV6-2 or TRBV6-3 and TRBJ2-3; D is uncertain. The CDR3 runs 12 residues. V was trimmed by 2 bases and J by 5 bases, leaving 5 bases between them. Germline assignment: CDR1 MNHEY and CDR2 SVGEGT. CDR3 sequence reads: CASSYGRDTQYF. The CDR3 bases are TGTGCCAGCAGTTACGGGCGAGATACGCAGTATTTT.

The genes are TRBV3-1 and TRBJ2-2, with unresolved D. There are 13 residues in the CDR3. CDR1 and CDR2 (germline): LGHDT, YNNKEL (reference sequence). The ends were cut back, 1 base at V and 8 bases at J, with 8 bases in the middle. CDR3 DNA sequence: TGTGCCAGCAGCCAAGTCGAGGTGGGGGAGCTGTTTTTT. Translated, it gives CASSQVEVGELFF.

The table lists this clonotype with many counts. The rearrangement joins TRBV29-1 to TRBJ2-6; no firm D call. The length of the CDR3 is 13 residues. V lost 4 bases, J lost 4 bases, and 8 bases lay in between. Germline CDR1 reads SQVTM; CDR2 reads ANQGSEA. CDR3 region: CSVAMVGANVLTF. CDR3 coding DNA: TGCAGCGTTGCCATGGTCGGGGCCAACGTCCTGACTTTC.

The rearrangement joins TRBV15 to TRBJ2-5, with 10 bases that match TRBD1. The CDR3 runs to 16 residues. After removal of 0 bases from V and 5 bases from J, the junction contained 6 bases not matched to a gene. Germline assignment: CDR1 LNHNV and CDR2 YYDKDF (reference sequence). This chain's CDR3 is CATSRDLGTGVETQYF. Written as DNA, the CDR3 is TGTGCCACCAGCAGAGATCTCGGGACAGGGGTCGAGACCCAGTACTTC. Based on the CDR3 plus reference TRBV15 and TRBJ2-5, the full variable domain is DAMVIQNPRYQVTQFGKPVTLSCSQTLNHNVMYWYQQKSSQAPKLLFHYYDKDFNNEADTPDNFQSRRPNTSFCFLDIRSPGLGDTAMYLCATSRDLGTGVETQYFGPGTRLLVL.

This clonotype was counted between two and nine times. This chain links TRBV15 with TRBJ2-3, with a possible D match to TRBD2 (5 bases). Trimming removed 8 bases from V and 4 bases from J, with 16 bases in between. The CDR3 covers 14 residues. CDR1 LNHNV and CDR2 YYDKDF come from the germline V gene (reference sequence). The CDR3 here is CATSPRKEADTQYF. The DNA of the CDR3 is TGTGCCACCTCTCCTAGGAAGGAGGCAGATACGCAGTATTTT.

This clonotype was seen a few times. This sequence joins TRBV7-2 and TRBJ1-1; 9 nucleotides line up with TRBD1. This CDR3 has 15 residues. Germline V gene data show CDR1 as SGHTA and CDR2 as FQGNSA. V lost 5 bases to trimming and J lost 3 bases; unmatched junction nucleotides: 7. The CDR3 loop reads CASSAPGTGHTEAFF. The CDR3 nucleotides are TGTGCCAGCAGCGCCCCGGGGACAGGGCACACTGAAGCTTTCTTT.

This chain uses TRBV20-1 with TRBJ2-3; D is perhaps TRBD2 (6 bases). V lost 3 bases, J lost 3 bases, and 13 bases lay in between. Germline loops: CDR1 DFQATT, CDR2 SNEGSKA (reference sequence). The CDR3 totals 14 residues. CDR3 sequence (DNA): TGCAGTGCTAGTGGTTCGACTAGAACAGATACGCAGTATTTT. The encoded protein is CSASGSTRTDTQYF.

The chain couples TRBV5-1 to TRBJ2-1; D tentatively fits TRBD1 or TRBD2 (5 bases each). Germline loops: CDR1 SGHRS, CDR2 YFSETQ. The CDR3 has 11 amino acids. V was shortened by 1 base and J by 10 bases, with 6 bases between the two germline ends. The CDR3 DNA reads TGCGCCAGCAGCTTGTGGGGGGAGCAGTTCTTC. Protein: CASSLWGEQFF.

This chain connects TRBV5-1 to TRBJ1-1, with D possibly being TRBD1 (6 bases). This CDR3 has 16 residues. In germline, CDR1 is SGHRS, CDR2 YFSETQ. Trimming removed 2 bases at V and 6 bases at J, with 20 bases between. The CDR3 nucleotides read TGCGCCAGCAGCTTCGGGGGCGGGCCAAAATTAGCTGAAGCTTTCTTT. This translates into CASSFGGGPKLAEAFF. Based on the CDR3 plus reference TRBV5-1 and TRBJ1-1, the full variable domain is KAGVTQTPRYLIKTRGQQVTLSCSPISGHRSVSWYQQTPGQGLQFLFEYFSETQRNKGNFPGRFSGRQFSNSRSEMNVSTLELGDSALYLCASSFGGGPKLAEAFFGQGTRLTVV.

The rearrangement links TRBV7-8 to TRBJ1-6; a possible D gene is TRBD1 (6 bases). With 1 base removed from V and 6 bases from J, the gap between germline ends came to 16 bases. The CDR3 is 17 amino acids. Germline V lookup: CDR1 SGHVS, CDR2 FQNEAQ. The DNA of the CDR3 is TGTGCCAGCAGCTTAGTGGTTGCGGGGGGCGGTAATTCACCCCTCCACTTT. Translated, it gives CASSLVVAGGGNSPLHF.